Listed here are 4 T cell receptor beta chains from one sample, sequenced in a study of human T cells and chemical hapten exposure. Each CDR3 protein gets one entry after TCRdb re-called the RACE reads with MiXCR. The data hold roughly 180,000 distinct CDR3 sequences, with more than 20% observed a single time. Time point: patch test 1, 2 weeks after DPC sensitization. Treatment noted: therapeutic diphenylcyclopropenone sensitization with weekly scalp DPC. The sample in question was whole blood, obtained in connection with sensitization to the hapten diphenylcyclopropenone (DPC). The receptors were gathered from a woman between 45 and 65 years old with alopecia areata. Some clones in this sample may be carry-over from other donors' samples.

The chain recombines TRBV6-5 with TRBJ2-7; D is ambiguous. This CDR3 spans 11 amino acids. Germline V gene data show CDR1 as MNHEY and CDR2 as SVGAGI. Trimming pared 7 bases from V and 0 bases from J, leaving 4 bases between. The CDR3 spells CASTHSYEQYF. CDR3 in DNA: TGTGCCAGCACCCACTCCTACGAGCAGTACTTC.

This clonotype has a handful of counts. The genes are TRBV29-1 and TRBJ2-3, with 8 bases lining up with TRBD1. Germline V CDR1 and CDR2: SQVTM, ANQGSEA. Trimming removed 6 bases from V and 2 bases from J; junction bases left unmatched: 10. The CDR3 contains 15 residues. As DNA, the CDR3 is TGCAGCGTGAGCCCCCGGGACAGGTCCACAGATACGCAGTATTTT. Amino acid sequence: CSVSPRDRSTDTQYF.

The V call is TRBV12-3 or TRBV12-4, the J call TRBJ2-1; D may be TRBD1 (5 bases). This CDR3 has 14 amino acids. V was trimmed by 5 bases and J by 6 bases, leaving 14 bases between them. For the CDR3, the DNA is TGTGCCAGCAGTCCCCCCCAGGGCCCCAATGAGCAGTTCTTC. This encodes CASSPPQGPNEQFF.

This clonotype was counted a few times. The V gene is TRBV28, the J gene TRBJ2-5; possible D gene TRBD1, 5 bases. The CDR3 totals 12 residues. Germline CDR1 MDHEN, CDR2 SYDVKM. V was shortened by 3 bases and J by 7 bases, with 9 bases between the two germline ends. The CDR3, as DNA: TGTGCCAGCAGTTTCCGGACAAGGACCCAGTACTTC. Its translation is CASSFRTRTQYF.